This T cell receptor beta chain was obtained from a study of shared clonotypes between healthy human individuals. Sequencing was performed with immunoSEQ multiplex PCR; in TCRdb, only in-frame clones are kept and a portion is missing. The sample comprises some 2 million clones, about 94% of which are singletons, and around 1% rests with the top ten. V trimming: 1 base; J trimming: 2 bases; junction bases outside the gene matches: 1. CDR3 size: 14 residues. Germline assignment: CDR1 MNHNS and CDR2 SASEGT. CD45RO negativity and positive selection for CCR7 defined naive CD8 cells, a population that excluded terminally differentiated effector memory CD45RA+ cells.

Sequenced material: naive CD8+ T cells sorted from blood. The origin of this receptor is a man younger than 30 in good health. V and J are TRBV6-1 and TRBJ2-7, with 8 bases that match TRBD1. The CDR3 here is CASSEGTGTYEQYF. CDR3 sequence (DNA): TGTGCCAGCAGTGAAGGGACAGGGACCTACGAGCAGTACTTC.